This T cell receptor beta chain was documented in a study of OX40 agonist ivuxolimab in advanced cancers. Background on the study: Administration of intravenous ivuxolimab to patients occurred every 2 weeks at 0.01 to 10 mg/kg. Prior anti-PD-1, anti-PD-L1 or anti-CTLA-4 therapy did not bar entry, and about 40% had some.

This clone was observed a handful of times. The protocol was immunoSEQ multiplex PCR, while the TCRdb copy is restricted to in-frame clones and leaves out a portion. There are 30,000 to 35,000 clones in the sample; about 74% occur only once, and roughly 19% lies in the top ten. The sequence came from an adult with an advanced solid tumor such as melanoma, head and neck, liver or kidney cancer. This specimen was CD4+ or CD8+ T cells sorted from blood, taken in a trial of the OX40 agonist ivuxolimab.

DNA for the CDR3: TGTGCCAGCAGCCCTGGTAGGCAGTTCCAAGAGACCCAGTACTTC. This codes for CASSPGRQFQETQYF. The chain recombines TRBV7-7 with TRBJ2-5; the D is unclear. The V and J ends lost 5 bases and 1 base respectively, with 14 bases between them. The germline gives CDR1 SSHAT, CDR2 FNYEAQ (reference sequence). This CDR3 contains 15 residues.